This T cell receptor beta chain was identified during a study of T cells in Graves' hyperthyroidism and ophthalmopathy. Germline V gives CDR1 GTSNPN, CDR2 SVGIG (reference sequence). V lost 5 bases and J 2 bases, leaving 13 bases between the germline ends. The CDR3 runs to 13 residues. The CDR3 regions of TCR beta were amplified from RNA transcripts. HTBI primers were employed in a first-round RT-PCR of the TCR CDR3. One entry per CDR3 protein, called by TCRdb with MiXCR from the multiplex PCR reads. The repertoire includes about 300,000 distinct CDR3 sequences, roughly 19% of them detected once, and less than 40% sits in the top ten. Subjects with ophthalmopathy showed a Clinical Activity Score no lower than 3, a NOSPECS grade no lower than 4, and a duration shorter than 3 months.

This chain links TRBV30 with TRBJ2-7; tentatively, D is TRBD1 (6 bases). The specimen was blood. The receptor comes from a man aged 50-60 years with Graves' ophthalmopathy. As DNA, the CDR3 is TGTGCCTGGGGCCAGTGGGGGCCCTACGAGCAGTACTTC. This gives the protein CAWGQWGPYEQYF. Full variable domain (rest looked up from reference TRBV30 and TRBJ2-7): SQTIHQWPATLVQPVGSPLSLECTVEGTSNPNLYWYRQAAGRGLQLLFYSVGIGQISSEVPQNLSASRPQDRQFILSSKKLLLSDSGFYLCAWGQWGPYEQYFGPGTRLTVT.